A single T cell receptor beta chain is shown here with its context. No antigen is known for it. TCRdb's table, derived via immunoSEQ multiplex PCR, lists solely in-frame clones and lacks some. Among more than 45,000 clones, about 78% were seen once, and the ten largest hold approximately 12%. After about 10 days in culture, the CD4+ T cells were isolated. This person caught SARS-CoV-2 sometime from March to December 2020, and PCR testing confirmed the infection. This record belongs to a study of vaccination effects on CD4 cells after COVID-19. CDR3 length: 14 amino acids. Germline CDR1 is GTSNPN and CDR2 is SVGIG (reference sequence). The V end was cut by 3 bases, the J end by 3 bases, with 13 bases between.

The chain employs TRBV30 and TRBJ2-3; D tentatively fits TRBD1 or TRBD2 (6 bases each). The TCR was taken from a human donor who had a prior SARS-CoV-2 infection. This specimen was CD4+ T cells from PBMCs cultured without peptide, taken before COVID-19 vaccination. DNA for the CDR3: TGTGCCTGGAGCCCAGGGGAGGTGACAGATACGCAGTATTTT. Its translation: CAWSPGEVTDTQYF.